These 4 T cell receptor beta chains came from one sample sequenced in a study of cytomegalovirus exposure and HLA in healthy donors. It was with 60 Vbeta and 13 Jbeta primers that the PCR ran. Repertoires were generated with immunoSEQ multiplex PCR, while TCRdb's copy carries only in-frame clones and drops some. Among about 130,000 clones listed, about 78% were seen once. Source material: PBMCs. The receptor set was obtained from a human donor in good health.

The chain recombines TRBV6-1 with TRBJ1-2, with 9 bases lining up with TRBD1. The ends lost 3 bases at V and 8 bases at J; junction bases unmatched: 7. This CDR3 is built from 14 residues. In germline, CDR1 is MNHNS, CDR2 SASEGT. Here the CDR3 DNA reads TGTGCCAGCAGTGAGACGGGACAGGGAGACGGCTACACCTTC. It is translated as CASSETGQGDGYTF.

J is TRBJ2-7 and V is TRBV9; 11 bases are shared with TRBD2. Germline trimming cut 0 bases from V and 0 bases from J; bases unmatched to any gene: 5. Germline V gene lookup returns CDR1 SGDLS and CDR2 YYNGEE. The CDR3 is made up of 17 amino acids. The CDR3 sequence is CASSVGLAGGPSYEQYF. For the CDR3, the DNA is TGTGCCAGCAGCGTAGGGCTAGCGGGAGGACCCTCCTACGAGCAGTACTTC. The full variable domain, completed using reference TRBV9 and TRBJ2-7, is DSGVTQTPKHLITATGQRVTLRCSPRSGDLSVYWYQQSLDQGLQFLIQYYNGEERAKGNILERFSAQQFPDLHSELNLSSLELGDSALYFCASSVGLAGGPSYEQYFGPGTRLTVT.

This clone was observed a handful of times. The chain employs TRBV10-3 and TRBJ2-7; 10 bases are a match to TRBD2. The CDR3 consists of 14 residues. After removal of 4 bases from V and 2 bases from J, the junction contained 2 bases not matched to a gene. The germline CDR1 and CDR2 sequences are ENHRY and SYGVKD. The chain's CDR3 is CAISGSGGTYEQYF. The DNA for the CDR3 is TGTGCCATCAGTGGTAGCGGGGGGACCTACGAGCAGTACTTC.

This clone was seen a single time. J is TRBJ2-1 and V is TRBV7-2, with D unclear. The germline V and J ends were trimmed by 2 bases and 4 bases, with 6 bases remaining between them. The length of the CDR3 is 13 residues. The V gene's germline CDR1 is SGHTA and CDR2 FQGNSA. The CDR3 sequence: CASSLQAYNEQFF. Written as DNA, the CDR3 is TGTGCCAGCAGCTTACAGGCTTACAATGAGCAGTTCTTC.